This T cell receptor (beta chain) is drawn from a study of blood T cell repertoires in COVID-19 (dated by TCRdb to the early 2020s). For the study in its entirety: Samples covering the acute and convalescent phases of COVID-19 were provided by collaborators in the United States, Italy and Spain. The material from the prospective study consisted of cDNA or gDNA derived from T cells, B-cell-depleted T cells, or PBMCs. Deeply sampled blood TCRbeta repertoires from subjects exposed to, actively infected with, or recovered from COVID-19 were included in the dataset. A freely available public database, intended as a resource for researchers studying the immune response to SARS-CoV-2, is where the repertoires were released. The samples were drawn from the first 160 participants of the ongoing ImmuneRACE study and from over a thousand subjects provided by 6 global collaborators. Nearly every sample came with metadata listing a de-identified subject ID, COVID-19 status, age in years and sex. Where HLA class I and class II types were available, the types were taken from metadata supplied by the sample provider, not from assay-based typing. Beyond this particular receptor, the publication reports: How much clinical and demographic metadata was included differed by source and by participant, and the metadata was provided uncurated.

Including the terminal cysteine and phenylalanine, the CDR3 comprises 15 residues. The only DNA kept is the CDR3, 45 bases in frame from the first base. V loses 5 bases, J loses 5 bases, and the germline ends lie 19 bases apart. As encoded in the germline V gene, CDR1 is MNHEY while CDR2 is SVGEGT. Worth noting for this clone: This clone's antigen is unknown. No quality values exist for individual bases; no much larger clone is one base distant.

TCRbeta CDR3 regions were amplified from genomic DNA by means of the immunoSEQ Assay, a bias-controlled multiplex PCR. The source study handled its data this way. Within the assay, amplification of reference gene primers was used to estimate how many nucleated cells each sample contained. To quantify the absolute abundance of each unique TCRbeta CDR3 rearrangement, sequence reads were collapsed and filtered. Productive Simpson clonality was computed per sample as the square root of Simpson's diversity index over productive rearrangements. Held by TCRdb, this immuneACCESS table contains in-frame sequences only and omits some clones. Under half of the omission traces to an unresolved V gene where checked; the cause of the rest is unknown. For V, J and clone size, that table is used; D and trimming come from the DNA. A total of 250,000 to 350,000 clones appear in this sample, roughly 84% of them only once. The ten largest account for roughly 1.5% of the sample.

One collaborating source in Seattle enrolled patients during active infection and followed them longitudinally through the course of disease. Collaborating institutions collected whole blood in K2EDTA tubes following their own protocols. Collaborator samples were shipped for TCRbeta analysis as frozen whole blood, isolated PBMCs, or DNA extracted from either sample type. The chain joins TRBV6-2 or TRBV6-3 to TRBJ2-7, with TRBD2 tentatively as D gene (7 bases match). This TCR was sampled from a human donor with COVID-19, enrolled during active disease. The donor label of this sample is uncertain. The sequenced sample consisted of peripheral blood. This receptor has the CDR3 CASSPRGGTAHEQYF. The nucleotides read TGTGCCAGCAGTCCAAGGGGGGGGACGGCCCACGAGCAGTACTTC.